This T cell receptor (beta chain) is from a study of blood T cell repertoires in COVID-19. Study overall: Material from acute and convalescent COVID-19 was sourced from the United States, Italy and Spain. T cells, B-cell-depleted T cells, or PBMCs provided the cDNA or gDNA that served as material.

The J segment lost 0 bases and the V segment lost 6 bases, leaving 7 bases of the junction unmatched. Germline assignment: CDR1 KGHSH and CDR2 LQKENI. The CDR3 has 16 residues. Original processing notes: Using reference gene primer amplification, nucleated cell counts were estimated. Sequencing used immunoSEQ multiplex PCR; TCRdb keeps in-frame clones, though not all of them. D and trimming come from the DNA, and the V and J calls and clone size come from that table. The sample consists of about 95,000 clones, around 80% of them appearing once. The TCR sequence derives from a human donor in a cohort sampled during active COVID-19. The specimen sequenced was peripheral blood. This chain joins TRBV18 and TRBJ1-5; 8 bases map to TRBD1. The DNA for the CDR3 is TGTGCCAGCTCCCAACAGGGGGTGAATAGCAATCAGCCCCAGCATTTT. Protein product: CASSQQGVNSNQPQHF.